Shown below are 9 T cell receptor beta chains from a single sample sequenced in a study of Graves' ophthalmopathy and Graves' hyperthyroidism. The authors amplified TCR beta CDR3 regions, and they did so from RNA transcripts for repertoire sequencing. HTBI primers served in a first-round RT-PCR, which a second-round multiplex PCR followed. TCRdb independently ran MiXCR on the multiplex PCR reads; one entry per CDR3 protein. The repertoire consists of a few hundred thousand distinct CDR3 sequences, with about 16% occurring once and the leading ten covering roughly 1.4%. What was sequenced was peripheral blood. Receptors originate from a woman in her late teens or twenties with Graves' ophthalmopathy.

This chain uses TRBV7-9 with TRBJ1-1; possible D gene TRBD1, 5 bases. CDR3 length equals 15 residues. Germline lookup yields CDR1 SEHNR and CDR2 FQNEAQ (reference sequence). Trimming shortened V by 3 bases and J by 3 bases, and 14 bases separated the two germline ends. The CDR3 protein is CASSFGGVGDTEAFF. The CDR3 DNA follows: TGTGCCAGCAGCTTTGGAGGGGTGGGCGACACTGAAGCTTTCTTT. Based on the CDR3 plus reference TRBV7-9 and TRBJ1-1, the full variable domain is DTGVSQNPRHKITKRGQNVTFRCDPISEHNRLYWYRQTLGQGPEFLTYFQNEAQLEKSRLLSDRFSAERPKGSFSTLEIQRTEQGDSAMYLCASSFGGVGDTEAFFGQGTRLTVV.

At least ten counts were recorded for this clonotype. The genes are TRBV2 and TRBJ2-7; 7 bases are a match to TRBD1. The trim removed 6 bases at V and 7 bases at J, leaving 12 bases unmatched. The CDR3 extends over 14 amino acids. From germline, CDR1 is SNHLY and CDR2 FYNNEI. The CDR3 here is CASSLRDSEGEQYF. CDR3 nucleotide sequence: TGTGCCAGCAGCTTGAGGGACAGTGAGGGGGAGCAGTACTTC.

The rearrangement joins TRBV24-1 to TRBJ2-2, with D possibly matching TRBD2 (6 bases). V was clipped by 4 bases and J by 0 bases, with 11 bases between them. The CDR3 is 16 residues long. Per germline, CDR1 KGHDR and CDR2 SFDVKD. CDR3 coding DNA: TGTGCCACCAGTGAACGCGGGACGGCGAACACCGGGGAGCTGTTTTTT. Protein sequence: CATSERGTANTGELFF.

This clonotype has ten or more counts. The rearrangement joins TRBV6-2 or TRBV6-3 to TRBJ1-1; D unclear. The germline gives CDR1 MNHEY, CDR2 SVGEGT. The ends were cut back, 0 bases at V and 8 bases at J, with 13 bases in the middle. This CDR3 contains 14 residues. The CDR3 coding sequence is TGTGCCAGCAGTTACTCTCCTGGTCTATGGGAAGCTTTCTTT. This codes for CASSYSPGLWEAFF.

This clonotype was observed at least ten times. The chain joins TRBV6-1 to TRBJ2-5; the D is unclear. V lost 3 bases and J lost 3, with 5 bases in between. Germline V lookup: CDR1 MNHNS, CDR2 SASEGT. The CDR3 spans 12 residues. The CDR3: CASSDAKETQYF. The CDR3 DNA reads as TGTGCCAGCAGTGACGCTAAAGAGACCCAGTACTTC.

Concerning this clonotype: A much more abundant neighbour one base away suggests this may be a read error. The V call is TRBV6-1, the J call TRBJ1-5; D may be TRBD1 (6 bases). Germline CDR1 reads MNHNS; CDR2 reads SASEGT. This CDR3 has 16 amino acids. CDR3 residues: CGSSGGGTLYNQPQHF. The DNA of the CDR3 is TGTGGCAGCAGCGGGGGCGGGACACTATACAATCAGCCCCAGCATTTT.

Ten or more counts support this clonotype. The chain links TRBV6-5 to TRBJ1-1, with D tentatively TRBD1 (6 bases). The CDR3 covers 15 residues. Trimming took 4 bases from V and 2 from J, leaving 14 bases between them. Germline V gene data show CDR1 as MNHEY and CDR2 as SVGAGI. CDR3 residues: CASSLVQGYNTEAFF. In DNA, the CDR3 is TGTGCCAGCAGTTTAGTACAGGGTTATAACACTGAAGCTTTCTTT.

The V gene is TRBV6-2 or TRBV6-3, the J gene TRBJ1-2, with 9 bases that match TRBD1. Germline V gives CDR1 MNHEY, CDR2 SVGEGT. Germline trimming cut 5 bases from V and 8 bases from J; bases unmatched to any gene: 6. The CDR3 has 13 amino acids. CDR3 DNA sequence: TGTGCCAGCAGTCCCGGGACAGGGCTAGGCTACACCTTC. Protein: CASSPGTGLGYTF.

This clonotype was observed many times. The gene calls are TRBV6-5 and TRBJ1-1; D remains ambiguous. The CDR3 runs to 14 residues. Per the germline V gene, CDR1 is MNHEY and CDR2 is SVGAGI. V dropped 0 bases and J dropped 4 bases, with 9 bases sitting between them. CDR3 bases: TGTGCCAGCAGTTACTCGGCGGTAATCACTGAAGCTTTCTTT. Translation: CASSYSAVITEAFF.